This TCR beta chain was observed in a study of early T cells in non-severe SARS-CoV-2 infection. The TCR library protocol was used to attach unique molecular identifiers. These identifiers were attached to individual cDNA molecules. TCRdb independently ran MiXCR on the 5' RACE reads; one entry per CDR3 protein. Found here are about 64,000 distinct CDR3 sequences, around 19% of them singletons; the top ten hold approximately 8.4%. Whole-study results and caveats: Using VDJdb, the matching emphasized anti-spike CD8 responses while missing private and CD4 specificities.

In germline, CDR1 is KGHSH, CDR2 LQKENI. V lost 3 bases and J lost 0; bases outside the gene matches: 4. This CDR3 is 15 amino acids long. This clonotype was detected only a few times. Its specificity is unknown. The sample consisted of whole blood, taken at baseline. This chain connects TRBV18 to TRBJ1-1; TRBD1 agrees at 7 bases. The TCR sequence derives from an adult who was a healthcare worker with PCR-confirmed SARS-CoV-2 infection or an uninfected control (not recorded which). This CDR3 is CASSPSTGLNTEAFF. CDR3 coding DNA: TGTGCCAGCTCACCTTCGACAGGGTTGAACACTGAAGCTTTCTTT. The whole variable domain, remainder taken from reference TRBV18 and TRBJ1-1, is NAGVMQNPRHLVRRRGQEARLRCSPMKGHSHVYWYRQLPEEGLKFMVYLQKENIIDESGMPKERFSAEFPKEGPSILRIQQVVRGDSAAYFCASSPSTGLNTEAFFGQGTRLTVV.